The entry below gives a single TCR beta chain sequence along with its context. In the authors' workflow: Nucleated cell counts were estimated from reference gene primer amplification. Only in-frame clones appear in the TCRdb table, and some are missing; sequencing was by immunoSEQ multiplex PCR. That table furnishes V, J and clone size, whereas the DNA furnished D and trimming. The sample lists about 84,000 clones; approximately 86% were seen once. The ends were cut back, 3 bases at V and 1 base at J, with 8 bases in the middle. This CDR3 region has 14 residues. Per the germline V gene, CDR1 is KGHSH and CDR2 is LQKENI. The data derive from a study of blood T cell repertoires in COVID-19. Study in general: Material from acute and convalescent COVID-19 was sourced from the United States, Italy and Spain. The cDNA or gDNA used as material had been derived from T cells, B-cell-depleted T cells, or PBMCs.

The receptor's source is a woman older than 75 with acute or convalescent COVID-19. The specimen was peripheral blood. The genes are TRBV18 and TRBJ2-3; possibly TRBD2 for D (6 bases). CDR3 coding DNA: TGTGCCAGCTCACCGGTAGCGGGCACAGATACGCAGTATTTT. Translating gives CASSPVAGTDTQYF.